A selection of T cell receptor beta chains follows, all from one sample in a study of blood T cell repertoires in COVID-19. Produced via immunoSEQ multiplex PCR; TCRdb's table is partial and in-frame only. The table has 150,000 to 200,000 clones, over 80% seen once. Sequenced sample: peripheral blood. The origin of the receptors is a woman in her forties or fifties with acute or convalescent COVID-19. Both conserved end residues are part of each CDR3. D genes are given only for firm matches. Rows may omit the clone size; those that give it use once, few, many or a size class.

D: TRBD2
size: -
V: TRBV19
J: TRBJ2-1
DNA: TGTGCCAGTAGTATTGCGACTAGGGCGGGAGGTAACGAGCAGTTCTTC
CDR3: CASSIATRAGGNEQFF

D: TRBD2
size: -
V: TRBV10-3
J: TRBJ2-1
DNA: TGTGCCATCGCGGGAGCGGGGCATGAGCAGTTCTTC
CDR3: CAIAGAGHEQFF

D: TRBD2
size: -
V: TRBV5-4
J: TRBJ2-3
DNA: TGTGCCAGCGAGCGGGGGGGGGCCGGCACAGATACGCAGTATTTT
CDR3: CASERGGAGTDTQYF

D: -
size: few
V: TRBV6-1
J: TRBJ2-3
DNA: TGTGCCAGCAGTGACCCAACAGGGATTACAGATACGCAGTATTTT
CDR3: CASSDPTGITDTQYF

D: TRBD2
size: -
V: TRBV11-2
J: TRBJ2-7
DNA: TGTGCCAGCAGCTCGGGGGGACTAGCGGGGGCCTACGAGCAGTACTTC
CDR3: CASSSGGLAGAYEQYF

D: TRBD2
size: -
V: TRBV11-2
J: TRBJ2-7
DNA: TGTGCCAGCAGCTTTCCTCCGTCGGGAGGGCTCTACGAGCAGTACTTC
CDR3: CASSFPPSGGLYEQYF

D: TRBD1
size: few
V: TRBV5-5
J: TRBJ1-1
DNA: TGTGCCAGCAGCTTGACGGACAGGGTGAACACTGAAGCTTTCTTT
CDR3: CASSLTDRVNTEAFF

D: TRBD1
size: once
V: TRBV6-2/TRBV6-3
J: TRBJ1-5
DNA: TGTGCCAGCAGTATTGCGGACAGGTCGCAGCCCCAGCATTTT
CDR3: CASSIADRSQPQHF

D: -
size: -
V: TRBV7-9
J: TRBJ1-4
DNA: TGTGCCAGCAGCACCAGGGTAGCTAATGAAAAACTGTTTTTT
CDR3: CASSTRVANEKLFF

D: -
size: -
V: TRBV6-5
J: TRBJ1-4
DNA: TGTGCCAGCAGTCTACAGGGCGCGGGGGGTGAAAAACTGTTTTTT
CDR3: CASSLQGAGGEKLFF

D: -
size: -
V: TRBV6-1
J: TRBJ2-3
DNA: TGTGCCAGCAGTGAATCCTGGGGCGCAGATACGCAGTATTTT
CDR3: CASSESWGADTQYF

D: TRBD1
size: -
V: TRBV2
J: TRBJ1-5
DNA: TGTGCCACGACAGGGGACAGTGTCAATCAGCCCCAGCATTTT
CDR3: CATTGDSVNQPQHF

D: -
size: -
V: TRBV5-1
J: TRBJ2-7
DNA: TGCGCCAGCAGCCGAACCGGGACACCGGGCTCCTACGAGCAGTACTTC
CDR3: CASSRTGTPGSYEQYF

D: TRBD1
size: -
V: TRBV9
J: TRBJ1-3
DNA: TGTGCCAGCAGCTTCAGCACGGACAGGAAAGGAAACACCATATATTTT
CDR3: CASSFSTDRKGNTIYF

D: -
size: -
V: TRBV5-4
J: TRBJ2-5
DNA: TGTGCCAGCAGCCCCGCGACAGGTCCCAGGGAGACCCAGTACTTC
CDR3: CASSPATGPRETQYF

D: TRBD1
size: -
V: TRBV2
J: TRBJ2-2
DNA: TGTGCCAGCATGAGACAGGGAACCACCGGGGAGCTGTTTTTT
CDR3: CASMRQGTTGELFF

D: -
size: -
V: TRBV7-2
J: TRBJ1-1
DNA: TGTGCCAGCAGCTTCGTGGGGGGCACTGAAGCTTTCTTT
CDR3: CASSFVGGTEAFF

D: TRBD1
size: -
V: TRBV10-2
J: TRBJ1-2
DNA: TGCGCCAGCAAGGACAGGTCCTATGGCTACACCTTC
CDR3: CASKDRSYGYTF

D: TRBD1
size: -
V: TRBV5-4
J: TRBJ1-2
DNA: TGTGCCAGCACCTCGACAGGGGGAGGCTACACCTTC
CDR3: CASTSTGGGYTF

D: TRBD1
size: -
V: TRBV4-1
J: TRBJ1-2
DNA: TGCGCCAGCAGCCCCTTGGGACAGGGGGCTAACTATGGCTACACCTTC
CDR3: CASSPLGQGANYGYTF

D: -
size: few
V: TRBV6-1
J: TRBJ1-2
DNA: TGTGCCAGCAGTGAAATTGGAGAAGCCCTATCCTATGGCTACACCTTC
CDR3: CASSEIGEALSYGYTF

D: -
size: once
V: TRBV12-3/TRBV12-4
J: TRBJ1-2
DNA: TGTGCCAGCAGTTTGAGGACAAACAATGGCTACACCTTC
CDR3: CASSLRTNNGYTF

D: -
size: -
V: TRBV11-1
J: TRBJ1-2
DNA: TGTGCCAGCAGCTTCGGGGGGAACTATGGCTACACCTTC
CDR3: CASSFGGNYGYTF

D: TRBD2
size: -
V: TRBV7-2
J: TRBJ2-5
DNA: TGTGCCAGCAGCTTAAATCTAGCGGGGCGGGAGACCCAGTACTTC
CDR3: CASSLNLAGRETQYF

D: -
size: -
V: TRBV5-1
J: TRBJ1-4
DNA: TGCGCCAGCAGCCCCCAGGGGCCTGCAACTAATGAAAAACTGTTTTTT
CDR3: CASSPQGPATNEKLFF

D: -
size: -
V: TRBV5-1
J: TRBJ1-2
DNA: TGCGCCAGCAGCCCGGGACTCGGGGACTATGGCTACACCTTC
CDR3: CASSPGLGDYGYTF

D: -
size: -
V: TRBV24-1
J: TRBJ2-2
DNA: TGTGCCACCAGTGATCCAGGGGAGCTCCTAAAGCTGTTTTTT
CDR3: CATSDPGELLKLFF

D: -
size: -
V: TRBV30
J: TRBJ2-3
DNA: TGTGCCTGGAGTGTAGAGGTGACAGATACGCAGTATTTT
CDR3: CAWSVEVTDTQYF

D: TRBD1
size: many
V: TRBV7-6
J: TRBJ1-2
DNA: TGTGCCAGCAGCGCCGGGACAGCTTTTTATGGCTACACCTTC
CDR3: CASSAGTAFYGYTF

D: -
size: -
V: TRBV4-1
J: TRBJ2-1
DNA: TGCGCCAGCAGCCAAGAAGGAGGGAGCTCCTACAATGAGCAGTTCTTC
CDR3: CASSQEGGSSYNEQFF

D: -
size: -
V: TRBV5-1
J: TRBJ2-1
DNA: TGCGCCAGCAGCTTGGAGGGTCAGGGATTTGATGAGCAGTTCTTC
CDR3: CASSLEGQGFDEQFF

D: -
size: -
V: TRBV6-2/TRBV6-3
J: TRBJ2-7
DNA: TGTGCCAGCAGTTTTCGGCTAGCCTACGAGCAGTACTTC
CDR3: CASSFRLAYEQYF

D: TRBD2
size: once
V: TRBV4-1
J: TRBJ2-3
DNA: TGCGCCAGCAGCCAAGATCGCCGCGGACTAGTTACTAGCACAGATACGCAGTATTTT
CDR3: CASSQDRRGLVTSTDTQYF

D: -
size: -
V: TRBV6-2/TRBV6-3
J: TRBJ1-2
DNA: TGTGCCAGCAGTTGGGGACAAGGTGGCTACACCTTC
CDR3: CASSWGQGGYTF